This T cell receptor (beta chain) originates from a study of cytomegalovirus exposure and HLA in healthy donors. V lost 3 bases, J lost 2 bases, and 11 bases lay in between. Looked up from germline, CDR1 is SEHNR and CDR2 is FQNEAQ (reference sequence). The CDR3 is 14 residues long. A roughly 120-subject validation cohort, separate from the approximately 700-subject first cohort, supplied the donors. The table came from immunoSEQ multiplex PCR; TCRdb's copy has only in-frame clones and leaves some out. The sample has about 160,000 clones; 86% are singletons. Study-level points and caveats: Many donors carried some public TCRs, although rarity characterized most TCR sequences.

With regard to this clone: Its antigen is currently unknown.

The chain uses TRBV7-9 and TRBJ2-7; TRBD2 is a possible D gene (5 bases). What was sequenced was PBMCs. This clonotype originated in a woman in her 30s in good health and CMV-seronegative. In DNA form, the CDR3 reads TGTGCCAGCAGCTTGGGAGATCCCCCCTACGAGCAGTACTTC. As protein: CASSLGDPPYEQYF.